The 2 T cell receptor beta chains given below trace back to one sample, sequenced in a study of blood T cell repertoires in COVID-19. Assay: immunoSEQ multiplex PCR; the TCRdb copy retains only in-frame clones and omits some. The sample has roughly 80,000 clones, around 83% seen once; the top ten hold about 9%. The sample was peripheral blood. The origin of the receptors is a human donor in a cohort sampled during active COVID-19.

V is TRBV14 and J is TRBJ1-1; no firm D call. Germline V CDR1 and CDR2: SGHDN, FVKESK. This CDR3 has 12 residues. The V end lost 5 bases, the J end lost 4 bases, and 8 bases lay between the germline ends. CDR3 sequence (DNA): TGTGCCAGCAGCACCGGTGGCACTGAAGCTTTCTTT. This translates into CASSTGGTEAFF.

The rearrangement links TRBV27 to TRBJ1-4; D may be TRBD1 (5 bases). Trimming removed 7 bases at V and 7 bases at J, with 13 bases between. The germline gives CDR1 MNHEY, CDR2 SMNVEV (reference sequence). This CDR3 spans 13 amino acids. CDR3: CASKPREGEKLFF. The CDR3 bases are TGTGCCAGCAAACCCAGGGAAGGTGAAAAACTGTTTTTT.